Below are 24 T cell receptor beta chains sequenced from a single sample in a study of monozygotic twins with inflammatory bowel disease. TCRdb reprocessed the 5' RACE reads, with one entry per CDR3 protein and no DNA. This specimen shows a few hundred thousand distinct CDR3 sequences; the ten leading clones hold around 2.5%. The sequenced material came from blood. The receptors were sampled from a human donor with ulcerative colitis or Crohn's disease, or a healthy co-twin of an affected twin (not recorded which).

The chain uses TRBV28 and TRBJ1-5; TCRdb's D gene call, TRBD1, goes unchecked for lack of DNA. This CDR3 contains 12 residues. Germline V gene data show CDR1 as MDHEN and CDR2 as SYDVKM. The CDR3 loop reads CASGQGRQPQHF.

The V and J genes are TRBV5-6 and TRBJ1-1; with no DNA, the TCRdb D assignment of TRBD1 cannot be verified. The CDR3 is made up of 12 amino acids. The germline V gene has CDR1 SGHDT and CDR2 YYEEEE. The CDR3: CASSSRQGAAFF.

V gene TRBV5-1 combines with J gene TRBJ2-1; lacking DNA, the TRBD1 call made by TCRdb goes unchecked. The germline V gene has CDR1 SGHRS and CDR2 YFSETQ. The CDR3 runs 14 residues. CDR3 residues: CASSSTVGGNEQFF.

J is TRBJ1-6 and V is TRBV20-1; as DNA is missing, the TRBD1 call by TCRdb cannot be tested. This CDR3 comprises 14 residues. Germline V gene sequence: CDR1 DFQATT, CDR2 SNEGSKA (reference sequence). CDR3: CSARREGALGTLHF.

V usage is TRBV5-1 and J usage is TRBJ2-3; TCRdb calls TRBD1, which cannot be checked without DNA. The CDR3 runs 16 residues. CDR1 and CDR2 from the germline V gene are SGHRS and YFSETQ. The CDR3 reads CASSLAAGVVTDTQYF.

The J gene is TRBJ1-2, the V gene TRBV4-3; with no DNA, the TCRdb D assignment of TRBD1 cannot be verified. Germline V gene sequence: CDR1 LGHNA, CDR2 YSLEER. The CDR3 has 15 amino acids. The CDR3 loop is CASSQDAGAGQGYTF.

The gene calls are TRBV5-5 and TRBJ2-1; the TCRdb D gene call, TRBD2, has no DNA to confirm it. Germline V lookup: CDR1 SGHKS, CDR2 YYEKEE (reference sequence). The CDR3 spans 14 residues. This CDR3 reads CASQRAPSYNEQFF.

The chain carries TRBV5-1 and TRBJ2-2. The CDR3 spans 13 residues. Germline V gene data show CDR1 as SGHRS and CDR2 as YFSETQ. The CDR3 region is CASSLELSGELFF. Using reference TRBV5-1 and TRBJ2-2 for the parts outside the CDR3, the full variable domain is KAGVTQTPRYLIKTRGQQVTLSCSPISGHRSVSWYQQTPGQGLQFLFEYFSETQRNKGNFPGRFSGRQFSNSRSEMNVSTLELGDSALYLCASSLELSGELFFGEGSRLTVL.

The chain uses TRBV7-2 and TRBJ2-1. This CDR3 is 14 amino acids long. The germline gives CDR1 SGHTA, CDR2 FQGNSA. CDR3 in amino acids: CASSLVLLINEQFF.

The chain links TRBV18 to TRBJ2-2; TCRdb's D call, TRBD1, is unchecked because there is no DNA. CDR1 KGHSH and CDR2 LQKENI come from the germline V gene. This CDR3 comprises 13 residues. Here the CDR3 reads CASSLTGAGELFF.

The chain couples TRBV5-1 to TRBJ2-3; as DNA is missing, the TRBD2 call by TCRdb cannot be tested. The CDR3 runs to 16 residues. Germline loops: CDR1 SGHRS, CDR2 YFSETQ. CDR3 amino acids: CASSWASGRGGLAQYF.

V and J are TRBV30 and TRBJ1-4. Germline-derived CDR1 and CDR2 are GTSNPN and SVGIG (reference sequence). This CDR3 region has 15 residues. CDR3 protein: CAWSNPSKSNEKLFF.

V and J are TRBV7-2 and TRBJ1-6. The CDR3 spans 13 residues. The germline CDR1 and CDR2 sequences are SGHTA and FQGNSA. CDR3 sequence reads: CASSLSNDSPLHF.

This chain joins TRBV20-1 and TRBJ2-1; with no DNA, the TCRdb D assignment of TRBD2 cannot be verified. The CDR3 contains 12 residues. Germline-derived CDR1 and CDR2 are DFQATT and SNEGSKA (reference sequence). CDR3 sequence reads: CSAGGILNEQFF.

The CDR3 sequence: CASSYNSNYGYTF. The V and J genes are TRBV6-6 and TRBJ1-2. The germline V gene encodes CDR1 MNHNY and CDR2 SVGAGI (reference sequence). CDR3 size: 13 residues.

This sequence joins TRBV14 and TRBJ1-1. CDR1 is SGHDN and CDR2 is FVKESK in the germline V gene. The CDR3 spans 13 residues. The CDR3 spells CATAVFGNTEAFF.

V usage is TRBV7-9 and J usage is TRBJ2-1; with no DNA, the TCRdb D assignment of TRBD1 cannot be verified. The germline gives CDR1 SEHNR, CDR2 FQNEAQ (reference sequence). The CDR3 extends over 16 amino acids. CDR3 protein: CASSLQGLRGGYEQFF. The whole variable domain, filled in from reference TRBV7-9 and TRBJ2-1, reads DTGVSQNPRHKITKRGQNVTFRCDPISEHNRLYWYRQTLGQGPEFLTYFQNEAQLEKSRLLSDRFSAERPKGSFSTLEIQRTEQGDSAMYLCASSLQGLRGGYEQFFGPGTRLTVL.

The V and J genes are TRBV7-3 and TRBJ1-2; TCRdb gives TRBD1 as the D gene, but with no DNA this cannot be confirmed. CDR1 and CDR2 from the germline V gene are SGHTA and FQGTGA. CDR3 length equals 15 residues. The CDR3 spells CASSLYPGQGYGYTF.

The V call is TRBV2, the J call TRBJ1-6. The CDR3 spans 13 residues. Germline V gene data show CDR1 as SNHLY and CDR2 as FYNNEI. The CDR3 sequence: CASSSNYNSPLHF.

This chain joins TRBV11-2 and TRBJ2-4. Germline V gene sequence: CDR1 SGHAT, CDR2 FQNNGV. This CDR3 has 16 residues. This CDR3 reads CASSLALSAAKNIQYF.

The genes are TRBV4-3 and TRBJ2-4. In germline, CDR1 is LGHNA, CDR2 YSLEER. The CDR3 sequence is 16 residues long. This CDR3 is CASSQGWVGAKNIQYF.

The chain recombines TRBV5-4 with TRBJ2-1; checking the TCRdb D call of TRBD2 is not possible without DNA. The CDR3 covers 22 residues. Per the germline V gene, CDR1 is SGHNT and CDR2 is YYREEE (reference sequence). CDR3 amino acids: CASSLGGKGSSGRGASYNEQFF.

The gene calls are TRBV5-1 and TRBJ1-2; TCRdb indicates TRBD1, and absent DNA this call remains unverified. Germline CDR1 is SGHRS and CDR2 is YFSETQ. This CDR3 has 15 residues. CDR3 in amino acids: CASSPGTGGLGGYTF.

The rearrangement joins TRBV5-1 to TRBJ2-1; checking the TCRdb D call of TRBD1 is not possible without DNA. This CDR3 has 15 residues. Germline values: CDR1 SGHRS, CDR2 YFSETQ. CDR3 in amino acids: CASSLGGKGGNEQFF.